These 29 T cell receptor beta chains came from one sample sequenced in a study of Graves' ophthalmopathy and Graves' hyperthyroidism. From RNA, the CDR3 regions of TCR beta chains were amplified and sequenced. Second-round multiplex PCR came after first-round RT-PCR with HTBI primers. TCRdb reprocessed the multiplex PCR reads with MiXCR, giving one entry per CDR3 protein. The table shows a few hundred thousand distinct CDR3 sequences, with roughly 15% occurring only once. The material sequenced was peripheral blood. These receptors came from an adult man with Graves' ophthalmopathy.

The V gene is TRBV6-5, the J gene TRBJ2-2; 7 bases agree with TRBD1. In germline, CDR1 is MNHEY, CDR2 SVGAGI. V lost 2 bases to trimming and J lost 13 bases; unmatched junction nucleotides: 10. There are 14 residues in the CDR3. The CDR3 loop is CASSYEGRGLRLFF. The CDR3 nucleotides are TGTGCCAGCAGTTACGAAGGCAGGGGGTTGAGGCTGTTTTTT.

The rearrangement links TRBV9 to TRBJ2-5, with 11 bases that match TRBD2. The germline CDR1 and CDR2 sequences are SGDLS and YYNGEE. The CDR3 runs 14 residues. Unmatched junction bases numbered 6, after V lost 3 bases and J lost 8 bases. The CDR3: CASSDETSGTTQYF. CDR3 in DNA: TGTGCCAGCAGCGATGAGACTAGCGGGACTACCCAGTACTTC. The full variable domain, in which reference TRBV9 and TRBJ2-5 provide the parts outside the CDR3, is DSGVTQTPKHLITATGQRVTLRCSPRSGDLSVYWYQQSLDQGLQFLIQYYNGEERAKGNILERFSAQQFPDLHSELNLSSLELGDSALYFCASSDETSGTTQYFGPGTRLLVL.

This clonotype was detected ten times or more. The V gene is TRBV30, the J gene TRBJ2-2; D not certain. The CDR3 consists of 14 residues. CDR1 is GTSNPN, CDR2 SVGIG, per germline (reference sequence). With 6 bases removed from V and 1 base from J, the gap between germline ends came to 12 bases. CDR3 sequence: CACKKEENTGELFF. CDR3 bases: TGTGCCTGCAAAAAGGAAGAGAACACCGGGGAGCTGTTTTTT.

Many counts were recorded for this clonotype. The chain has TRBV4-1 and TRBJ1-1; 9 positions match TRBD1. V trimming: 1 base; J trimming: 3 bases; junction bases outside the gene matches: 3. Per germline, CDR1 MGHRA and CDR2 YSYEKL. This CDR3 region has 15 residues. The CDR3 nucleotides are TGCGCCAGCAGCCAAGGGACAGGGGTTGACACTGAAGCTTTCTTT. Amino acids: CASSQGTGVDTEAFF.

This chain joins TRBV27 and TRBJ1-1; no definite D call. CDR1 is MNHEY, CDR2 SMNVEV, per germline (reference sequence). The CDR3 is made up of 14 amino acids. V lost 2 bases to trimming and J lost 2 bases, with 9 bases between them. CDR3 nucleotides: TGTGCCAGCAGTTTACAGCCGACTAACACTGAAGCTTTCTTT. This translates into CASSLQPTNTEAFF.

This chain connects TRBV6-1 to TRBJ2-5, with 13 bases aligning to TRBD2. Per the germline V gene, CDR1 is MNHNS and CDR2 is SASEGT. The trim removed 4 bases at V and 4 bases at J, leaving 6 bases unmatched. The CDR3 consists of 16 residues. CDR3: CASSGLAGGPRETQYF. The DNA for the CDR3 is TGTGCCAGCAGTGGACTAGCGGGAGGCCCCCGAGAGACCCAGTACTTC.

This clonotype has at least ten counts. The chain combines TRBV11-2 with TRBJ2-2; TRBD2 is a possible D gene (5 bases). The CDR3 runs 16 residues. Trimming shortened V by 2 bases and J by 6 bases, and 16 bases separated the two germline ends. Germline V gives CDR1 SGHAT, CDR2 FQNNGV. The CDR3 loop is CASSLLGNRVAGELFF. CDR3 bases: TGTGCCAGCAGCTTACTCGGGAACAGAGTCGCCGGGGAGCTGTTTTTT.

This clonotype was picked up many times. The chain carries TRBV29-1 and TRBJ1-3, with TRBD1 matching over 8 bases. Germline CDR1 and CDR2: SQVTM and ANQGSEA. Trimming took 5 bases from V and 2 from J; bases not matched to a gene: 5. This CDR3 is 14 amino acids long. CDR3 sequence reads: CSVHTGGPGNTIYF. The CDR3 DNA reads TGCAGCGTTCATACAGGGGGTCCTGGAAACACCATATATTTT. Combining the CDR3 with reference TRBV29-1 and TRBJ1-3 gives the whole variable domain SAVISQKPSRDICQRGTSLTIQCQVDSQVTMMFWYRQQPGQSLTLIATANQGSEATYESGFVIDKFPISRPNLTFSTLTVSNMSPEDSSIYLCSVHTGGPGNTIYFGEGSWLTVV.

This clonotype appeared once. Germline and junction disagree at one end, which may indicate a read error. The chain employs TRBV7-6 and TRBJ2-2; a possible D gene is TRBD1 (5 bases). Germline V lookup: CDR1 SGHVS, CDR2 FNYEAQ. This CDR3 has 15 amino acids. In DNA, the CDR3 is TGTGCCAGCAGCCTTAGGTGGGCGGACACCGGAGAGCTGTTTTTT. The encoded protein is CASSLRWADTGELFF.

V is TRBV3-1 and J is TRBJ2-7; no definite D call. V dropped 2 bases and J dropped 3 bases, with 11 bases sitting between them. This CDR3 contains 14 residues. In germline, CDR1 is LGHDT, CDR2 YNNKEL (reference sequence). The CDR3 sequence is CASSQTGLGYEQYF. CDR3 coding DNA: TGTGCCAGCAGCCAAACGGGTCTTGGCTACGAGCAGTACTTC.

This clonotype was seen at least ten times. The chain recombines TRBV5-1 with TRBJ1-1; D may be TRBD1 (6 bases). From germline, CDR1 is SGHRS and CDR2 YFSETQ. V was trimmed by 7 bases and J by 6 bases, leaving 22 bases between them. The CDR3 is 15 residues long. The CDR3 is CASLDLRGNVAEAFF. CDR3 nucleotide sequence: TGCGCCAGCCTCGACCTCAGGGGCAATGTCGCTGAAGCTTTCTTT. The full variable domain, completed using reference TRBV5-1 and TRBJ1-1, is KAGVTQTPRYLIKTRGQQVTLSCSPISGHRSVSWYQQTPGQGLQFLFEYFSETQRNKGNFPGRFSGRQFSNSRSEMNVSTLELGDSALYLCASLDLRGNVAEAFFGQGTRLTVV.

This clonotype was recorded many times. This chain connects TRBV7-8 to TRBJ2-5, with D possibly being TRBD2 (6 bases). Trimming removed 2 bases from V and 7 bases from J, with 14 bases in between. The CDR3 has 14 amino acids. Germline loops: CDR1 SGHVS, CDR2 FQNEAQ. The CDR3 is CASSLRREWRTQYF. The CDR3 DNA reads as TGTGCCAGCAGCTTAAGACGGGAGTGGAGGACCCAGTACTTC.

This clonotype was counted at least ten times. The chain uses TRBV5-1 and TRBJ2-5; D remains ambiguous. The germline gives CDR1 SGHRS, CDR2 YFSETQ. V lost 2 bases, J lost 3 bases, and 11 bases lay in between. The CDR3 spans 14 residues. CDR3 sequence: CASSFRSGEETQYF. As DNA, the CDR3 is TGCGCCAGCAGCTTTAGGTCAGGAGAAGAGACCCAGTACTTC.

This clonotype showed up many times. The CDR3 nucleotides are TGTGCCAGCAGTTTAGAGGGGGGGGGGAGGAACACTGAAGCTTTCTTT. Translation gives CASSLEGGGRNTEAFF. The rearrangement links TRBV12-3 or TRBV12-4 to TRBJ1-1; maybe TRBD1 (6 bases). The CDR3 has 16 residues. V was pared by 1 base and J by 1 base, with 13 bases between.

This clonotype was found many times. V usage is TRBV4-1 and J usage is TRBJ2-5; 7 bases agree with TRBD2. The CDR3 sequence is 14 residues long. V lost 0 bases, J lost 3 bases, and 1 base stayed unmatched. Looked up from germline, CDR1 is MGHRA and CDR2 is YSYEKL. DNA for the CDR3: TGCGCCAGCAGCCAAGAACGGGGGGAAGAGACCCAGTACTTC. It specifies CASSQERGEETQYF.

This clonotype was seen many times. The J gene is TRBJ2-5, the V gene TRBV13, with a tentative D call TRBD1 (5 bases). Trimming left V 9 bases short and J 0 bases short, with 11 bases between. The CDR3 consists of 13 residues. Germline V gives CDR1 PRHDT, CDR2 FYEKMQ (reference sequence). The chain's CDR3 is CASRTQDQETQYF. The CDR3 DNA reads as TGTGCCAGTCGAACACAGGACCAAGAGACCCAGTACTTC. Complete variable domain (other parts from reference TRBV13 and TRBJ2-5): AAGVIQSPRHLIKEKRETATLKCYPIPRHDTVYWYQQGPGQDPQFLISFYEKMQSDKGSIPDRFSAQQFSDYHSELNMSSLELGDSALYFCASRTQDQETQYFGPGTRLLVL.

This clonotype was counted ten times or more. In nucleotides, the CDR3 is TGTGCCAGCAGTTACGCCGGGACAGGGAGAAACATTCAGTACTTC. It is translated as CASSYAGTGRNIQYF. This chain uses TRBV6-2 or TRBV6-3 with TRBJ2-4; 9 nucleotides match TRBD1. V shed 2 bases and J 6 bases; nucleotides not matched to a gene: 5. Germline lookup yields CDR1 MNHEY and CDR2 SVGEGT. This CDR3 is 15 amino acids long.

This clonotype has ten or more counts. The rearrangement uses TRBV2 and TRBJ2-5; D possibly corresponds to TRBD1 (7 bases). Between the trimmed V and J ends, which lost 3 bases and 4 bases, there was a span of 15 bases. CDR3 length: 15 residues. CDR1 and CDR2 (germline): SNHLY, FYNNEI. CDR3 coding DNA: TGTGCCAGCAGTGACAGATCAGGGGGAGGAGAGACCCAGTACTTC. Translation gives CASSDRSGGGETQYF.

The chain has TRBV6-1 and TRBJ2-7; TRBD1 aligns across 9 bases. This CDR3 is built from 15 residues. Looked up from germline, CDR1 is MNHNS and CDR2 is SASEGT. The J segment lost 1 base and the V segment lost 8 bases, leaving 9 bases of the junction unmatched. CDR3 coding DNA: TGTGCCAGCCAATCTCCGGGGACAGGGTCCTACGAGCAGTACTTC. Encoded protein: CASQSPGTGSYEQYF.

This clonotype was seen many times. The V and J genes are TRBV6-1 and TRBJ2-5; 11 positions agree with TRBD2. CDR1 is MNHNS and CDR2 is SASEGT in the germline V gene. CDR3 length: 16 amino acids. The junction had 7 bases not matched to a gene; V was cut back by 5 bases and J by 2 bases. Here the CDR3 DNA reads TGTGCCAGCAGTCGATCGGGACTAGCGGATCAAGAGACCCAGTACTTC. Translating it yields CASSRSGLADQETQYF.

In its sample, this clonotype was seen a few times. The chain links TRBV19 to TRBJ2-5; tentative D call: TRBD1 (5 bases). The V and J ends lost 4 bases and 5 bases respectively, with 11 bases between them. This CDR3 spans 13 amino acids. The germline V gene has CDR1 LNHDA and CDR2 SQIVND (reference sequence). CDR3 sequence: CASSNQGSETQYF. As DNA, the CDR3 is TGTGCCAGTAGTAACCAGGGCTCGGAGACCCAGTACTTC.

This clonotype was observed many times. The rearrangement joins TRBV6-2 or TRBV6-3 to TRBJ1-1; D is unclear. The CDR3 contains 14 residues. The germline CDR1 and CDR2 sequences are MNHEY and SVGEGT. Trimming stripped 2 bases from V and 4 bases from J, with 11 bases between. CDR3 loop: CASSYGTKGTEAFF. Written as DNA, the CDR3 is TGTGCCAGCAGTTACGGCACGAAGGGCACTGAAGCTTTCTTT.

Ten or more counts support this clonotype. This chain connects TRBV5-1 to TRBJ1-1; 7 nucleotides align to TRBD1. Germline lookup yields CDR1 SGHRS and CDR2 YFSETQ. The CDR3 has 14 amino acids. V was clipped by 4 bases and J by 6 bases; unmatched bases: 9. The CDR3 here is CASSDGQAKAEAFF. The CDR3 DNA follows: TGCGCCAGCAGCGACGGACAGGCGAAGGCTGAAGCTTTCTTT.

This clonotype was seen many times. This CDR3 reads CASSYPGGGQSNQPQHF. The CDR3 DNA follows: TGTGCCAGCAGTTACCCGGGGGGGGGGCAGAGCAATCAGCCCCAGCATTTT. The chain combines TRBV6-2 or TRBV6-3 with TRBJ1-5; TRBD1 is a possible D gene (6 bases). With 2 bases removed from V and 1 base from J, the gap between germline ends came to 15 bases. This CDR3 is 17 amino acids long. Germline V gene sequence: CDR1 MNHEY, CDR2 SVGEGT.

V and J are TRBV6-2 or TRBV6-3 and TRBJ1-2; D may be TRBD1 (5 bases). There are 14 residues in the CDR3. Trimming took off 4 bases at V and 3 bases at J, with 12 bases between the two ends. The germline gives CDR1 MNHEY, CDR2 SVGEGT. The CDR3 DNA follows: TGTGCCAGCAGTTTCGTCGGGGACTACTATGGCTACACCTTC. Its protein product is CASSFVGDYYGYTF.

This clonotype was found a few times. The chain uses TRBV10-1 and TRBJ2-5; tentatively, D is TRBD2 (5 bases). V lost 4 bases and J 5 bases, leaving 11 bases between the germline ends. Germline assignment: CDR1 WNHNN and CDR2 SYGVQD (reference sequence). This CDR3 region has 13 residues. In DNA, the CDR3 is TGCGCCAGCAGTGGGGAGCTGGGGGAGACCCAGTACTTC. It specifies CASSGELGETQYF.

This clonotype was counted many times. This chain uses TRBV28 with TRBJ1-6; D is unresolved. CDR3 length: 15 residues. Germline CDR1 is MDHEN and CDR2 is SYDVKM. The V end was cut by 6 bases, the J end by 1 base, with 10 bases between. This CDR3 is CASRTTPSYNSPLHF. As DNA, the CDR3 is TGTGCCAGCAGGACGACACCGTCCTATAATTCACCCCTCCACTTT.

Only one count was recorded for this clonotype. V gene TRBV20-1 combines with J gene TRBJ2-7, with a possible D match to TRBD2 (5 bases). Trimming removed 1 base from V and 3 bases from J, with 10 bases in between. Germline V lookup: CDR1 DFQATT, CDR2 SNEGSKA (reference sequence). CDR3 length: 13 amino acids. CDR3 sequence reads: CSARVGADYEQYF. DNA of the CDR3: TGCAGTGCTAGAGTAGGAGCGGACTACGAGCAGTACTTC.

This clonotype was seen at least ten times. The chain has TRBV2 and TRBJ1-5, with D perhaps matching TRBD1 (5 bases). CDR1 SNHLY and CDR2 FYNNEI come from the germline V gene. This CDR3 is built from 14 residues. Trimming took off 5 bases at V and 3 bases at J, with 11 bases between the two ends. The CDR3 here is CASSTTATNQPQHF. CDR3 DNA: TGTGCCAGCAGTACGACAGCAACCAATCAGCCCCAGCATTTT.